This is a list of T cell receptor beta chains from one sample in a study of T-cell memory formation after mild COVID-19. TCRdb called the 5' RACE reads again in MiXCR, with one record for every CDR3 protein. The sample holds 560,000 or so distinct CDR3 sequences, 15% to 20% seen once. Sequencing was done on a sample of PBMCs or a T cell subset sorted from them (not recorded which). All receptors come from an adult woman who had mild COVID-19 (a few samples of this study predate the infection). Cell type and time point are not known. Both conserved end residues are part of each CDR3. Fields, in order: clone size, V gene, J gene, D gene, CDR3 DNA, CDR3 protein. D genes are given only for firm matches. Clone size is given for some rows only: seen once, a few or many times, or a class if the clone is expanded.

clone size: .
V gene: TRBV30
J gene: TRBJ1-1
D gene: TRBD1
CDR3 DNA: TGTGCCTGGACCCCCGCCAGGGGGGGACATGCTGAAGCTTTCTTT
CDR3 protein: CAWTPARGGHAEAFF

clone size: .
V gene: TRBV28
J gene: TRBJ1-5
D gene: TRBD1
CDR3 DNA: TGTGCCAGCAGTCCAGACAGGGTGGTTCAGCCCCAGCATTTT
CDR3 protein: CASSPDRVVQPQHF

clone size: .
V gene: TRBV24-1
J gene: TRBJ2-7
D gene: TRBD1
CDR3 DNA: TGTGCCACCAGTGATTTGGGGGACAGGGGGTACTACGAGCAGTACTTC
CDR3 protein: CATSDLGDRGYYEQYF

clone size: .
V gene: TRBV25-1
J gene: TRBJ2-1
D gene: .
CDR3 DNA: TGTGCCAGCAGTGAATCGTGGAGGACAACGGTCTTCTCCTACAATGAGCAGTTCTTC
CDR3 protein: CASSESWRTTVFSYNEQFF

clone size: .
V gene: TRBV5-1
J gene: TRBJ1-4
D gene: .
CDR3 DNA: TGCGCCAGCAGCCCCAATCCGGGCCAGGCAGAAAAACTGTTTTTT
CDR3 protein: CASSPNPGQAEKLFF

clone size: many
V gene: TRBV7-9
J gene: TRBJ1-1
D gene: TRBD1
CDR3 DNA: TGTGCCGCAGATCGACAGGGTATGAACACTGAAGCTTTCTTT
CDR3 protein: CAADRQGMNTEAFF

clone size: .
V gene: TRBV18
J gene: TRBJ1-5
D gene: .
CDR3 DNA: TGTGCCAGCTCACCAAACCCCGGGACGGAATTCAATCAGCCCCAGCATTTT
CDR3 protein: CASSPNPGTEFNQPQHF

clone size: .
V gene: TRBV15
J gene: TRBJ2-6
D gene: .
CDR3 DNA: TGTGCCACCAGCAGAGCCTACTCTGGGGCCAACGTCCTGACTTTC
CDR3 protein: CATSRAYSGANVLTF

clone size: few
V gene: TRBV4-1
J gene: TRBJ1-5
D gene: .
CDR3 DNA: TGCGCCAGCAGCCAAGATAGGAATAGCAATCAGCCCCAGCATTTT
CDR3 protein: CASSQDRNSNQPQHF

clone size: .
V gene: TRBV7-9
J gene: TRBJ2-6
D gene: TRBD1
CDR3 DNA: TGTGCCAGCAGCCTAGCCGGGACAGGGGGCGCGGTATCTTCTGGGGCCAACGTCCTGACTTTC
CDR3 protein: CASSLAGTGGAVSSGANVLTF

clone size: few
V gene: TRBV5-1
J gene: TRBJ1-1
D gene: .
CDR3 DNA: TGCGCCAGCAGCTTAGAGAATGCGGTAGGCACTGAAGCTTTCTTT
CDR3 protein: CASSLENAVGTEAFF

clone size: few
V gene: TRBV29-1
J gene: TRBJ2-1
D gene: TRBD2
CDR3 DNA: TGCAGCGTTGAAGACCCGAGGACTAGCGGGAGCAATGAGCAGTTCTTC
CDR3 protein: CSVEDPRTSGSNEQFF

clone size: .
V gene: TRBV12-3/TRBV12-4
J gene: TRBJ2-7
D gene: .
CDR3 DNA: TGTGCCAGCAGTGCTGCAGCGGGTCCGCCTGTAGAGCAGTACTTC
CDR3 protein: CASSAAAGPPVEQYF

clone size: .
V gene: TRBV6-6
J gene: TRBJ2-3
D gene: .
CDR3 DNA: TGTGCCAGCACCCCCGGGACCGCCACAGATACGCAGTATTTT
CDR3 protein: CASTPGTATDTQYF

clone size: few
V gene: TRBV20-1
J gene: TRBJ2-7
D gene: TRBD2
CDR3 DNA: TGCAGTGCTAGAGTTGAGGGAGGGACTAGTGAGCAGTACTTC
CDR3 protein: CSARVEGGTSEQYF

clone size: .
V gene: TRBV5-1
J gene: TRBJ2-3
D gene: .
CDR3 DNA: TGCGCCAGCAGCTTGGATTTCCGCCGCACAGATACGCAGTATTTT
CDR3 protein: CASSLDFRRTDTQYF

clone size: .
V gene: TRBV12-3/TRBV12-4
J gene: TRBJ2-1
D gene: .
CDR3 DNA: TGTGCCAGCAGTTTAGCGGGGCTAAGCTCCTACAATGAGCAGTTCTTC
CDR3 protein: CASSLAGLSSYNEQFF

clone size: .
V gene: TRBV29-1
J gene: TRBJ1-2
D gene: .
CDR3 DNA: TGCAGCGTTGACCTTGGAAACTATGGCTACACCTTC
CDR3 protein: CSVDLGNYGYTF

clone size: .
V gene: TRBV19
J gene: TRBJ1-5
D gene: .
CDR3 DNA: TGTGCCAGTAGTATTCGCTCGGAACTAAATCAGCCCCAGCATTTT
CDR3 protein: CASSIRSELNQPQHF

clone size: few
V gene: TRBV7-6
J gene: TRBJ2-3
D gene: TRBD2
CDR3 DNA: TGTGCCAGCAGCTCGCGACTTGGGCGGGAGGGTGAAGATACGCAGTATTTT
CDR3 protein: CASSSRLGREGEDTQYF

clone size: few
V gene: TRBV29-1
J gene: TRBJ2-1
D gene: TRBD2
CDR3 DNA: TGCAGCGTTGAAGATCATTTGACTAGCACCTACAATGAGCAGTTCTTC
CDR3 protein: CSVEDHLTSTYNEQFF

clone size: few
V gene: TRBV6-5
J gene: TRBJ2-1
D gene: TRBD1
CDR3 DNA: TGTGCCAGCAGTTACTCGAGACAGGGGGCGGATGAGCAGTTCTTC
CDR3 protein: CASSYSRQGADEQFF

clone size: few
V gene: TRBV6-1
J gene: TRBJ1-5
D gene: .
CDR3 DNA: TGTGCCACCGGACCCGTGATTAGTAATCAGCCCCAGCATTTT
CDR3 protein: CATGPVISNQPQHF